These 20 T cell receptor beta chains came from one sample sequenced in a study of blood T cells in healthy people across ages. Sample-barcoded 5' priming and a J-beta primer mix drove a second PCR of 7 to 11 cycles. TCRdb analysed the 5' RACE reads with MiXCR anew, one entry per CDR3 protein. Of about 1.4 million distinct CDR3 sequences listed, approximately 63% are singletons. The sequencing sample was made of blood. The receptors stem from a young man in good health.

The genes are TRBV7-9 and TRBJ2-5; 10 nucleotides align to TRBD1. The DNA end favors TRBJ2-7, so the J call may be wrong. The CDR3 is made up of 12 amino acids. Germline V gene sequence: CDR1 SEHNR, CDR2 FQNEAQ (reference sequence). This CDR3 is CAIRTGGDEQYF. In DNA, the CDR3 is TGTGCCATCCGGACAGGGGGGGACGAGCAGTACTTC.

In its sample, this clonotype was seen a few times. The chain employs TRBV4-1 and TRBJ2-1, with 7 bases aligning to TRBD2. The V gene end was trimmed by 1 base and the J gene end by 3 bases; junction bases not matched to a gene: 6. From germline, CDR1 is MGHRA and CDR2 YSYEKL. CDR3 size: 16 residues. As DNA, the CDR3 is TGCGCCAGCAGCCAAGTGACACGCGGGGGCTACAATGAGCAGTTCTTC. Its translation: CASSQVTRGGYNEQFF.

Only one count was recorded for this clonotype. The V and J genes are TRBV27 and TRBJ2-3, with unresolved D. The V end lost 2 bases, the J end lost 6 bases, and 12 bases lay between the germline ends. CDR3 length: 14 amino acids. Germline V lookup: CDR1 MNHEY, CDR2 SMNVEV (reference sequence). CDR3 sequence reads: CASSLNPSVDTQYF. The DNA for the CDR3 is TGTGCCAGCAGTTTAAACCCTTCTGTGGATACGCAGTATTTT.

This chain joins TRBV10-2 and TRBJ2-5; 7 nucleotides align to TRBD2. The CDR3 length is 16 residues. Germline V gene lookup returns CDR1 WSHSY and CDR2 SAAADI. Germline trimming cut 5 bases from V and 4 bases from J; bases unmatched to any gene: 13. The CDR3 loop is CASSLLGAGARETQYF. The CDR3 DNA is TGCGCCAGCAGTCTCCTAGGGGCGGGAGCTAGAGAGACCCAGTACTTC.

This clonotype showed up just a few times. The J gene is TRBJ2-3, the V gene TRBV11-2, with 8 bases aligning to TRBD1. Trimming took 5 bases from V and 5 from J; bases not matched to a gene: 9. The CDR3 has 15 residues. Per the germline V gene, CDR1 is SGHAT and CDR2 is FQNNGV. CDR3 protein: CASSRRQGPQDTQYF. The CDR3 DNA reads as TGTGCCAGCAGCCGCAGACAGGGGCCCCAAGATACGCAGTATTTT.

This clonotype was detected only once. This chain joins TRBV7-9 and TRBJ1-4, with 7 bases that match TRBD1. Germline-derived CDR1 and CDR2 are SEHNR and FQNEAQ (reference sequence). V lost 5 bases, J lost 6 bases, and 3 bases stayed unmatched. This CDR3 region has 13 residues. DNA of the CDR3: TGTGCCAGCAGCCGACAGGGCCATGAAAAACTGTTTTTT. Residues: CASSRQGHEKLFF.

This clonotype showed up just a few times. This chain joins TRBV7-9 and TRBJ2-7; no clear D gene. Trimming cost V 1 base and J 0 bases, with 10 bases left between them. The CDR3 consists of 15 residues. Germline CDR1 reads SEHNR; CDR2 reads FQNEAQ (reference sequence). CDR3 residues: CASSLGQSVSYEQYF. CDR3 sequence (DNA): TGTGCCAGCAGCTTAGGGCAGTCCGTCTCCTACGAGCAGTACTTC.

CDR3 protein: CASSGPQTGPILLYGYTF. DNA of the CDR3: TGTGCCAGCAGTGGGCCCCAGACTGGCCCTATCTTATTATATGGCTACACCTTC. The J gene is TRBJ1-2, the V gene TRBV25-1; D is unclear. The CDR3 has 18 residues. Trimming removed 4 bases at V and 5 bases at J, with 26 bases between. Germline V gene sequence: CDR1 MGHDK, CDR2 SYGVNS.

The chain carries TRBV12-3 or TRBV12-4 and TRBJ2-5; TRBD1 aligns across 9 bases. Trimming cost V 5 bases and J 5 bases; bases outside gene matches: 6. This CDR3 has 14 residues. DNA for the CDR3: TGTGCCAGCAGTCTACAGGGGGCTCTCGAGACCCAGTACTTC. Translation gives CASSLQGALETQYF.

V gene TRBV6-2 or TRBV6-3 combines with J gene TRBJ1-1, with D tentatively TRBD1 (6 bases). The CDR3 totals 15 residues. Germline CDR1 and CDR2: MNHEY and SVGEGT. Trimming left V 2 bases short and J 6 bases short, with 16 bases between. CDR3 in amino acids: CASSYQTQQGAEAFF. CDR3 bases: TGTGCCAGCAGTTACCAAACACAACAGGGCGCTGAAGCTTTCTTT.

The chain combines TRBV29-1 with TRBJ1-1, with TRBD1 matching 8 bases. Trimming at V came to 8 bases and at J to 0 bases, leaving 23 bases not matched to a gene. This CDR3 is built from 19 residues. Per germline, CDR1 SQVTM and CDR2 ANQGSEA. In nucleotides, the CDR3 is TGCAGCCCCACGCGGCCTATAGACAGGGGCGGCGAGGTGAACACTGAAGCTTTCTTT. As protein: CSPTRPIDRGGEVNTEAFF. Full variable domain (outside the CDR3, taken from reference TRBV29-1 and TRBJ1-1): SAVISQKPSRDICQRGTSLTIQCQVDSQVTMMFWYRQQPGQSLTLIATANQGSEATYESGFVIDKFPISRPNLTFSTLTVSNMSPEDSSIYLCSPTRPIDRGGEVNTEAFFGQGTRLTVV.

The chain carries TRBV11-2 and TRBJ2-3; TRBD2 matches 8 bases. CDR1 and CDR2 from the germline V gene are SGHAT and FQNNGV. V lost 2 bases, J lost 2 bases, and 6 bases stayed unmatched. This CDR3 comprises 16 residues. This chain's CDR3 is CASSLRLARYTDTQYF. The CDR3 DNA is TGTGCCAGCAGCTTAAGACTAGCGAGGTACACAGATACGCAGTATTTT.

This clonotype has only a few counts. J is TRBJ1-5 and V is TRBV27, with 9 bases matching TRBD1. Germline CDR1 and CDR2: MNHEY and SMNVEV (reference sequence). This CDR3 contains 14 residues. The V segment lost 4 bases and the J segment 4 bases; nucleotides outside the gene matches: 2. The DNA of the CDR3 is TGTGCCAGCAGTTCCGGGACAGGGAATCAGCCCCAGCATTTT. Its translation is CASSSGTGNQPQHF.

This clonotype was counted only a few times. V usage is TRBV12-3 or TRBV12-4 and J usage is TRBJ2-5; maybe TRBD2 (5 bases). Judging by the DNA end, TRBJ2-7 fits better; the J call may be wrong. This CDR3 is built from 12 residues. The CDR3 DNA reads TGTGCCAGCAGTCCCGTGAGGGACGAGCAGTACTTC. Its translation is CASSPVRDEQYF.

The chain has TRBV20-1 and TRBJ2-7, with TRBD1 as a possible D gene (5 bases). The J call is doubtful: the DNA matches TRBJ2-5 better. Germline V CDR1 and CDR2: DFQATT, SNEGSKA (reference sequence). The CDR3 contains 13 residues. The CDR3 spells CSATQVQVETQYF. Written as DNA, the CDR3 is TGCAGTGCTACCCAGGTACAGGTAGAGACCCAGTACTTC.

The J gene is TRBJ2-7, the V gene TRBV5-1, with a possible D match to TRBD2 (5 bases). Per germline, CDR1 SGHRS and CDR2 YFSETQ. Between the trimmed V and J ends, which lost 2 bases and 5 bases, there was a span of 20 bases. CDR3 size: 16 residues. CDR3 residues: CASSFGRGSPRDEQYF. The CDR3 DNA sequence: TGCGCCAGCAGCTTCGGCCGTGGTAGCCCGAGGGACGAGCAGTACTTC.

The chain combines TRBV5-5 with TRBJ2-2; D assignment may be TRBD1 or TRBD2 (5 bases each). The germline V and J ends were trimmed by 4 bases and 0 bases, with 13 bases remaining between them. Per germline, CDR1 SGHKS and CDR2 YYEKEE (reference sequence). This CDR3 spans 16 amino acids. CDR3 DNA: TGTGCCAGCAGCCTGATCGGGACGGCGAACACCGGGGAGCTGTTTTTT. This encodes CASSLIGTANTGELFF.

Of note for this clonotype: A junction boundary mismatches the germline segment, possibly from a read error. This chain links TRBV29-1 with TRBJ2-7; 7 nucleotides match TRBD1. The germline V gene encodes CDR1 SQVTM and CDR2 ANQGSEA. The CDR3 spans 13 residues. The CDR3 loop is CSVQDRALYEQYF. As DNA, the CDR3 is TGCAGCGTTCAAGACAGGGCGTTATACGAGCAGTACTTC.

The chain links TRBV11-2 to TRBJ2-4, with 7 positions matching TRBD1. The assigned J gene may be wrong: the sequence end matches TRBJ2-7 better. The CDR3 totals 14 residues. Germline V gene data show CDR1 as SGHAT and CDR2 as FQNNGV. The CDR3 protein is CASSLNRGRYEQYF. As DNA, the CDR3 is TGTGCCAGCAGCCTTAACAGGGGACGCTACGAGCAGTACTTC.

The CDR3 sequence is CASSLRTGNVYNEQFF. For the CDR3, the DNA is TGTGCCAGCAGCCTTCGGACAGGTAACGTCTACAATGAGCAGTTCTTC. The chain joins TRBV7-9 to TRBJ2-1; 7 bases match TRBD1. CDR1 and CDR2 (germline): SEHNR, FQNEAQ (reference sequence). V lost 5 bases, J lost 3 bases, and 10 bases stayed unmatched. The CDR3 is 16 amino acids.